These 27 T cell receptor beta chains were sequenced from one sample in a study of T cells after yellow fever vaccination. TCRdb independently ran MiXCR on the 5' RACE reads; one entry per CDR3 protein. The sample lists over 150,000 distinct CDR3 sequences, roughly 6.4% occurring once. Material: CD4+ T cells sorted from PBMCs, obtained on the day of the first yellow fever vaccination. The source is a man aged 18 to 35 who received the YFV17D yellow fever vaccine.

This clonotype has only a few counts. The V call is TRBV12-3 or TRBV12-4, the J call TRBJ2-1; TRBD2 is a possible D gene (7 bases). CDR3 length: 15 amino acids. V dropped 0 bases and J dropped 4 bases, with 10 bases sitting between them. CDR3 coding DNA: TGTGCCAGCAGTTTAGCGGGGGGGCCTTACAATGAGCAGTTCTTC. Its translation is CASSLAGGPYNEQFF.

This clonotype was counted ten times or more. The chain couples TRBV12-3 or TRBV12-4 to TRBJ1-1, with D perhaps matching TRBD1 (5 bases). Trimming cost V 6 bases and J 11 bases, with 16 bases left between them. This CDR3 has 12 residues. Written as DNA, the CDR3 is TGTGCCAGCAGCGCCAGGGAGGGCGGTGCTTTCTTT. Translating it yields CASSAREGGAFF.

This clonotype was observed a few times. The chain employs TRBV27 and TRBJ2-7, with TRBD1 matching over 12 bases. CDR3 length equals 16 residues. Germline assignment: CDR1 MNHEY and CDR2 SMNVEV (reference sequence). V gave up 8 bases and J gave up 2 bases; unmatched junction bases: 10. CDR3 bases: TGTGCCAGCCCCTCTGGGACAGGGGGCGCAACCTACGAGCAGTACTTC. It codes for CASPSGTGGATYEQYF.

This clonotype was seen more than once but under ten times. The CDR3 is CASIESSSGETQYF. The DNA of the CDR3 is TGTGCCAGCATCGAATCTTCTAGCGGAGAGACCCAGTACTTC. The chain has TRBV11-1 and TRBJ2-5, with 7 positions matching TRBD2. The trim removed 7 bases at V and 4 bases at J, leaving 9 bases unmatched. Germline assignment: CDR1 SGHAT and CDR2 FQDESV (reference sequence). This CDR3 is 14 amino acids long. The variable domain in full, with the rest retrieved from reference TRBV11-1 and TRBJ2-5, is EAEVAQSPRYKITEKSQAVAFWCDPISGHATLYWYRQILGQGPELLVQFQDESVVDDSQLPKDRFSAERLKGVDSTLKIQPAELGDSAMYLCASIESSSGETQYFGPGTRLLVL.

The table lists this clonotype with many counts. V is TRBV5-1 and J is TRBJ2-3; either TRBD1 or TRBD2 may fit D (5 bases each). The ends were cut back, 9 bases at V and 4 bases at J, with 21 bases in the middle. This CDR3 is 15 amino acids long. Germline V CDR1 and CDR2: SGHRS, YFSETQ. CDR3 coding DNA: TGCGCCACCTCCTCTACCGGGACCAGCTCAGATACGCAGTATTTT. This translates into CATSSTGTSSDTQYF.

In this sample, this clonotype turned up many times. V is TRBV29-1 and J is TRBJ2-5; a weak D match, TRBD2 (6 bases). This CDR3 region has 14 residues. With 6 bases removed from V and 0 bases from J, the gap between germline ends came to 14 bases. Germline lookup yields CDR1 SQVTM and CDR2 ANQGSEA. In DNA form, the CDR3 reads TGCAGCGTGCGGGGCAGGCAGAACCAAGAGACCCAGTACTTC. Translation: CSVRGRQNQETQYF.

At least ten counts were recorded for this clonotype. The rearrangement uses TRBV5-1 and TRBJ2-3, with a weak D call TRBD2 (6 bases). Germline V gives CDR1 SGHRS, CDR2 YFSETQ. The CDR3 runs to 13 residues. Trimming took 7 bases from V and 7 from J, leaving 16 bases between them. In nucleotides, the CDR3 is TGCGCCAGCGCCTCTTGGGCGGGGTATACGCAGTATTTT. It specifies CASASWAGYTQYF.

This clonotype appeared a few times. This rearrangement joins TRBV5-4 to TRBJ1-1, with D maybe TRBD1 (6 bases). Germline CDR1 reads SGHNT; CDR2 reads YYREEE (reference sequence). There are 14 residues in the CDR3. The V and J ends lost 2 bases and 1 base respectively, with 9 bases between them. The CDR3 DNA reads as TGTGCCAGCAGCTTCGGACAGAAGAACACTGAAGCTTTCTTT. Amino acid sequence: CASSFGQKNTEAFF.

Many counts were recorded for this clonotype. The chain combines TRBV3-1 with TRBJ1-4; D is undetermined. This CDR3 contains 14 residues. CDR1 LGHDT and CDR2 YNNKEL come from the germline V gene (reference sequence). V was pared by 7 bases and J by 7 bases, with 16 bases between. The DNA of the CDR3 is TGTGCCAGCACCCCAGGTATCATAACTGAAAAACTGTTTTTT. Protein product: CASTPGIITEKLFF.

This clonotype was seen ten or more times. The V call is TRBV9, the J call TRBJ2-1; no clear D gene. In germline, CDR1 is SGDLS, CDR2 YYNGEE. The CDR3 covers 13 residues. Trimming pared 0 bases from V and 6 bases from J, leaving 7 bases between. The CDR3 nucleotides read TGTGCCAGCAGCGTAGGAATGCTCAATGAGCAGTTCTTC. The encoded protein is CASSVGMLNEQFF.

This CDR3 is CASSPTKNEQFF. CDR3 DNA: TGTGCCAGCTCACCAACGAAAAATGAGCAGTTCTTC. The V and J genes are TRBV18 and TRBJ2-1; no clear D. The germline gives CDR1 KGHSH, CDR2 LQKENI. V lost 2 bases, J lost 7 bases, and 6 bases lay in between. The CDR3 has 12 amino acids.

This clonotype was counted many times. The J gene is TRBJ2-5, the V gene TRBV5-4; 10 bases map to TRBD2. The CDR3 contains 15 residues. J lost 3 bases, V lost 4 bases, and 6 bases had no gene match. Germline CDR1 reads SGHNT; CDR2 reads YYREEE (reference sequence). CDR3 DNA sequence: TGTGCCAGCAGCCTGGGAGGACTAGCGGAAGAGACCCAGTACTTC. Its translation is CASSLGGLAEETQYF. Filled out from reference TRBV5-4 and TRBJ2-5, the complete variable domain reads ETGVTQSPTHLIKTRGQQVTLRCSSQSGHNTVSWYQQALGQGPQFIFQYYREEENGRGNFPPRFSGLQFPNYSSELNVNALELDDSALYLCASSLGGLAEETQYFGPGTRLLVL.

This clonotype was seen many times. This chain uses TRBV7-9 with TRBJ2-7; D is perhaps TRBD1 or TRBD2 (5 bases each). This CDR3 comprises 16 residues. In germline, CDR1 is SEHNR, CDR2 FQNEAQ (reference sequence). V gave up 2 bases and J gave up 2 bases, with 16 bases separating them. The CDR3 here is CASSLYRGQGAYEQYF. Written as DNA, the CDR3 is TGTGCCAGCAGCTTATATAGGGGCCAGGGAGCCTACGAGCAGTACTTC. The full variable domain, in which reference TRBV7-9 and TRBJ2-7 provide the parts outside the CDR3, is DTGVSQNPRHKITKRGQNVTFRCDPISEHNRLYWYRQTLGQGPEFLTYFQNEAQLEKSRLLSDRFSAERPKGSFSTLEIQRTEQGDSAMYLCASSLYRGQGAYEQYFGPGTRLTVT.

The CDR3: CASSLYSSRDSGYTF. DNA for the CDR3: TGTGCCAGCAGCTTATATTCGAGCAGGGACAGTGGCTACACCTTC. This chain uses TRBV7-9 with TRBJ1-2; 7 bases line up with TRBD1. J gave up 7 bases and V 2 bases, and 10 bases lay outside the gene matches. The CDR3 is made up of 15 amino acids. The germline V gene has CDR1 SEHNR and CDR2 FQNEAQ (reference sequence).

V is TRBV5-1 and J is TRBJ1-3; D remains unclear. The CDR3 is 14 amino acids. The V gene's germline CDR1 is SGHRS and CDR2 YFSETQ. Trimming left V 7 bases short and J 3 bases short, with 14 bases between. This CDR3 is CASPGNDYGNTIYF. The CDR3, as DNA: TGCGCCAGCCCCGGCAACGACTATGGAAACACCATATATTTT. The full variable domain, rest sourced from reference TRBV5-1 and TRBJ1-3, is KAGVTQTPRYLIKTRGQQVTLSCSPISGHRSVSWYQQTPGQGLQFLFEYFSETQRNKGNFPGRFSGRQFSNSRSEMNVSTLELGDSALYLCASPGNDYGNTIYFGEGSWLTVV.

In this sample, this clonotype turned up many times. This chain links TRBV4-2 with TRBJ2-1, with TRBD2 matching 10 bases. The length of the CDR3 is 20 residues. CDR1 is LGHNA, CDR2 YNFKEQ, per germline. The trim removed 1 base at V and 0 bases at J, leaving 12 bases unmatched. The CDR3 sequence is CASSQVLASGGLSSYNEQFF. In nucleotides, the CDR3 is TGTGCCAGCAGCCAAGTTTTGGCTAGCGGGGGCCTTAGCTCCTACAATGAGCAGTTCTTC.

The sample holds many counts of this clonotype. The chain combines TRBV12-3 or TRBV12-4 with TRBJ2-6; D is possibly TRBD1 or TRBD2 (5 bases each). The V and J ends lost 11 bases and 0 bases respectively, with 8 bases between them. This CDR3 region has 13 residues. The CDR3 sequence: CAGGTSGANVLTF. The CDR3 DNA is TGTGCCGGGGGAACCTCTGGGGCCAACGTCCTGACTTTC.

This clonotype was counted at least ten times. V is TRBV28 and J is TRBJ2-7; D is possibly TRBD2 (6 bases). Germline V gene sequence: CDR1 MDHEN, CDR2 SYDVKM. V lost 5 bases, J lost 3 bases, and 17 bases lay in between. The CDR3 runs 15 residues. The CDR3 here is CASSHSSARGYEQYV. Here the CDR3 DNA reads TGTGCCAGCAGTCACTCTAGCGCGAGGGGCTACGAGCAGTACGTC.

The gene calls are TRBV20-1 and TRBJ2-3, with D tentatively TRBD2 (6 bases). CDR1 and CDR2 (germline): DFQATT, SNEGSKA (reference sequence). The CDR3 covers 14 residues. V dropped 5 bases and J dropped 2 bases, with 14 bases sitting between them. The CDR3 DNA follows: TGCAGTGCTCCTAGCGAGGGTTTCACAGATACGCAGTATTTT. Translated: CSAPSEGFTDTQYF.

This clonotype was detected only a few times. The genes are TRBV3-1 and TRBJ1-5; TRBD1 matches at 11 bases. Germline CDR1 reads LGHDT; CDR2 reads YNNKEL (reference sequence). The length of the CDR3 is 17 residues. The J segment lost 6 bases and the V segment lost 4 bases, leaving 11 bases of the junction unmatched. The CDR3 is CASSPRSGQGAGQPQHF. In DNA form, the CDR3 reads TGTGCCAGCAGCCCTCGGTCCGGACAGGGGGCAGGTCAGCCCCAGCATTTT.

This clonotype occurred many times. The chain joins TRBV7-9 to TRBJ1-5; no firm D call. In germline, CDR1 is SEHNR, CDR2 FQNEAQ (reference sequence). CDR3 length: 14 residues. The germline V and J ends were trimmed by 0 bases and 0 bases, with 3 bases remaining between them. CDR3 sequence reads: CASSLANSNQPQHF. Written as DNA, the CDR3 is TGTGCCAGCAGCTTAGCGAATAGCAATCAGCCCCAGCATTTT.

This clonotype occurred a few times. J is TRBJ2-3 and V is TRBV20-1, with 9 bases matching TRBD2. The CDR3 length is 18 residues. V shed 6 bases and J 15 bases; nucleotides not matched to a gene: 31. Germline V gene lookup returns CDR1 DFQATT and CDR2 SNEGSKA (reference sequence). CDR3 sequence: CSAPRGDPSGGLQIRSYF. The CDR3 DNA follows: TGCAGTGCACCCCGAGGGGATCCCAGCGGGGGGCTACAGATACGCTCTTATTTT.

At least ten counts were recorded for this clonotype. The V gene is TRBV5-6, the J gene TRBJ2-2; 9 nucleotides line up with TRBD1. J was trimmed by 5 bases and V by 3 bases; bases with no gene match: 5. CDR3 size: 15 residues. The germline V gene has CDR1 SGHDT and CDR2 YYEEEE. The CDR3 nucleotides are TGTGCCAGCAGCTATCGGACAGGGGCTACCGGGGAGCTGTTTTTT. Translating gives CASSYRTGATGELFF. The variable domain in full, completed from reference TRBV5-6 and TRBJ2-2, reads DAGVTQSPTHLIKTRGQQVTLRCSPKSGHDTVSWYQQALGQGPQFIFQYYEEEERQRGNFPDRFSGHQFPNYSSELNVNALLLGDSALYLCASSYRTGATGELFFGEGSRLTVL.

The V and J genes are TRBV19 and TRBJ1-2; D remains unclear. Germline CDR1 is LNHDA and CDR2 is SQIVND (reference sequence). This CDR3 is built from 12 residues. The V and J ends lost 4 bases and 5 bases respectively, with 8 bases between them. The CDR3 DNA follows: TGTGCCAGTAGTAACCTACATTATGGCTACACCTTC. This codes for CASSNLHYGYTF.

The CDR3 reads CASSRTGQSSYNEQFF. CDR3 sequence (DNA): TGTGCCAGCAGCCGAACCGGACAGAGCTCCTACAATGAGCAGTTCTTC. The gene calls are TRBV7-3 and TRBJ2-1, with D possibly matching TRBD1 (6 bases). Trimming took off 5 bases at V and 0 bases at J, with 14 bases between the two ends. This CDR3 has 16 residues. Germline-derived CDR1 and CDR2 are SGHTA and FQGTGA.

J is TRBJ1-4 and V is TRBV18; no definite D call. The CDR3 length is 14 residues. The V gene lost 4 bases and the J gene lost 3 bases, with 9 bases spanning the gap. Germline CDR1 KGHSH, CDR2 LQKENI. CDR3 DNA: TGTGCCAGCTCACGCCGAGGTTCTAATGAAAAACTGTTTTTT. Protein product: CASSRRGSNEKLFF. Combining the CDR3 with reference TRBV18 and TRBJ1-4 gives the whole variable domain NAGVMQNPRHLVRRRGQEARLRCSPMKGHSHVYWYRQLPEEGLKFMVYLQKENIIDESGMPKERFSAEFPKEGPSILRIQQVVRGDSAAYFCASSRRGSNEKLFFGSGTQLSVL.

This clonotype has ten or more counts. The J gene is TRBJ1-2, the V gene TRBV4-3, with D perhaps TRBD1 (6 bases). The CDR3 extends over 15 amino acids. Germline CDR1 and CDR2: LGHNA and YSLEER. Trimming took off 0 bases at V and 6 bases at J, with 14 bases between the two ends. The DNA of the CDR3 is TGCGCCAGCAGCCAAGATTTGTCAGGGGTTAATGGCTACACCTTC. Its translation is CASSQDLSGVNGYTF.